This TCR beta chain originates from a study of early stage breast cancer tumors (dated by TCRdb to about 2017). Regarding the research as a whole: Of the approximately 15 invasive breast tumors, 12 to 13 were found to be estrogen receptor-positive, progesterone receptor-positive and HER2-negative. On average, each sample got 7.5 to 10-fold read coverage. Across all samples, around 2.9 million templates representing about 1,100,000 unique clonotypes were detected. Of the 12 ER+/PR+/HER2- tumors, eight were classified as invasive ductal carcinomas and four as invasive lobular carcinomas. General conclusions and limits of the study: Enriched TCRB sequences shared across patients were mostly commonly generated sequences, unlikely to play an important role in the tumor microenvironment. Because the cohort was small, a breakdown by tumor subtype could not be done. Bulk genomic DNA sequencing of unsorted cells missed chain pairing and functional markers such as CD4, CD8 and FOXP3. Repertoires from blood and normal breast were more alike than repertoires from blood and tumor, and in about 85% of the 16 patients, comparing each tissue with blood separated tumor from normal. Approximately 2.5-fold higher T cell density and higher clonality were observed in tumors than in adjacent normal breast tissue.

This clone was detected only once. Its antigen is currently not known. The input lacks base qualities; no much larger clone sits a single base away. The study profiled bulk TCR beta-chain repertoires in matched peripheral blood, tumor and adjacent normal breast tissue taken from approximately 16 patients with early-stage breast cancer. Before surgery, about 5-11 mL of whole blood was collected into EDTA tubes and then processed within 2 hours. Peripheral blood mononuclear cells were isolated by Ficoll-Paque centrifugation in SepMate-50 tubes. For storage in liquid nitrogen, PBMCs were cryopreserved as aliquots of 2 to 4 million cells in about 90% FBS with around 10% DMSO. The Qiagen AllPrep DNA/RNA Mini kit was used to extract genomic DNA. Per the germline V gene, LGHNA is the CDR1 and YSLEER is the CDR2. The V and J ends are trimmed by 0 bases and 2 bases, leaving 11 bases between them. Spanning cysteine to phenylalanine, the CDR3 consists of 15 amino acids. Only CDR3 DNA is held: 45 bases, read in frame from base 1.

Every sample was amplified as two independent genomic DNA replicates, using approximately 0.5 ug for blood and 1.5 ug for tumor or normal breast. TCRB sequencing of genomic DNA was carried out with the ImmunoSeq Intro kit according to the manufacturer's instructions. The multiplex PCR ran for around 33 cycles using proprietary primers and spike-in control sequences for absolute quantification. Single-end 150-bp reads were used to sequence an 87-bp fragment spanning the CDR3 and the flanking V and J genes. Seven samples, each with two replicates, were multiplexed per lane of an Illumina MiSeq using version 3.0 chemistry. In the original analysis: The vendor's proprietary pipeline handled the raw data processing, merging both replicates into a single result for each sample. Productive rearrangements sharing the V-gene family, CDR3 amino acid sequence and J-gene segment were defined as clonotypes. To compute clonality, the normalized Shannon entropy (Pielou evenness) of TCRB abundances was subtracted from 1. To estimate T cell density, the total number of templates was divided by the input cell count, which was inferred from how much DNA went in. Recon, run with its default parameters, was used to estimate overall repertoire diversity and clonality. A clonotype was considered tumor-enriched if its abundance in tumor exceeded 0.1% and was at least 32-fold higher than its abundance in normal breast. The source is immuneACCESS, and TCRdb retained only in-frame sequences with V and J called. Part of the clones is not carried over; for the studies checked, unresolved V genes explain less than half of this, and the remainder is unexplained. Clone size and V and J calls were adopted from that table, with D and trimming inferred from the DNA. This sample comprises 25,000 to 35,000 clones, roughly 80% of them detected only once. Jointly, the top ten make up 10% to 15% of the sample.

The chain links TRBV4-3 with TRBJ2-7; a weak D assignment points to TRBD1 (7 bases agree). Sequenced material: blood. This clonotype was obtained from a person between 60 and 70 years old with breast cancer. The CDR3 reads CASSQDRRGPYEQYF. The nucleotide sequence is given as TGCGCCAGCAGCCAAGACCGGAGGGGGCCCTACGAGCAGTACTTC.